A selection of T cell receptor beta chains follows, all from one sample in a study of T cells after yellow fever vaccination. TCRdb redid the calling of the 5' RACE reads with MiXCR, one entry per CDR3 protein. This sample has about 63,000 distinct CDR3 sequences, with approximately 8% found just once. The source was CD8+ T cells sorted from PBMCs, collected 15 days after the yellow fever booster vaccination. These receptors originate from a young man who received the YFV17D yellow fever vaccine. Each CDR3 is given with its conserved first and last residue.

v_call: TRBV4-2
cdr3_aa: CASSPFSLPRESFANEQFF

v_call: TRBV9
cdr3_aa: CASSVEQSSYEQYF

v_call: TRBV7-2
cdr3_aa: CASSLDSGSYNEQFF

v_call: TRBV12-3/TRBV12-4
cdr3_aa: CASSPGLTYNEQFF

v_call: TRBV5-1
cdr3_aa: CASSLESGTLGGYTF

v_call: TRBV25-1
cdr3_aa: CASSEAFTDTQYF

v_call: TRBV27
cdr3_aa: CASTLAGGSYNEQFF

v_call: TRBV29-1
cdr3_aa: CSVRSYGYTF

v_call: TRBV19
cdr3_aa: CASSIGGDEQFF

v_call: TRBV5-1
cdr3_aa: CASREGSDTQYF

v_call: TRBV19
cdr3_aa: CASSANSYEQYF

v_call: TRBV5-1
cdr3_aa: CASSTENIPAPGNEQFF

v_call: TRBV7-6
cdr3_aa: CASRHGPSSTDTQYF

v_call: TRBV7-6
cdr3_aa: CASSPPPDSQETQYF

v_call: TRBV4-2
cdr3_aa: CASSQDNSGNTIYF

v_call: TRBV29-1
cdr3_aa: CSATGQGMDTQYF

v_call: TRBV2
cdr3_aa: CASTLDGALAKNIQYF

v_call: TRBV20-1
cdr3_aa: CSATGQGNEQFF

v_call: TRBV4-3
cdr3_aa: CASSQGPQYPFYEQYF

v_call: TRBV29-1
cdr3_aa: CSVAGQGAGYGYTF

v_call: TRBV5-5
cdr3_aa: CASSTDTSNYGYTF

v_call: TRBV5-1
cdr3_aa: CASRDAGRPYTGELFF

v_call: TRBV2
cdr3_aa: CASTGELAKNIQYF

v_call: TRBV12-3/TRBV12-4
cdr3_aa: CASKKLAGESYNEQFF

v_call: TRBV29-1
cdr3_aa: CSVESTGSTEAFF

v_call: TRBV10-3
cdr3_aa: CAISWDSYSGNTIYF

v_call: TRBV29-1
cdr3_aa: CSVEPAGGLEQYF

v_call: TRBV21-1
cdr3_aa: CASSNSSYEQYF

v_call: TRBV5-4
cdr3_aa: CASSGTITDTQYF